The clone carrying this T cell receptor (beta chain) came up a few times. Its matching antigen is unknown. TCRdb used MiXCR to reprocess the 5' RACE reads, holding one entry per CDR3 protein. In the table there are 200,000 to 250,000 distinct CDR3 sequences, around 18% of which are singletons. The data originate from a study of CD8 T cells in ankylosing spondylitis. Study-level findings and limits: In ankylosing spondylitis blood, a motif of seven or eight highly homologous TCR beta variants appeared characteristic. Within matched ankylosing spondylitis synovial fluid, disease-linked clones were reportedly significantly enriched.

With 3 bases clipped from V and 3 bases from J, the junction kept 4 bases outside the gene matches. The CDR3 runs to 15 residues. The receptor comes from a male donor with ankylosing spondylitis. The rearrangement links TRBV12-3 or TRBV12-4 to TRBJ2-1; TRBD2 matches 8 bases. Sequencing input: blood, either unsorted or a sorted T cell fraction (not recorded which). CDR3 bases: TGTGCCAGCAGTTTTCTGAGCGGGAGCTACAATGAGCAGTTCTTC. Its protein product is CASSFLSGSYNEQFF.